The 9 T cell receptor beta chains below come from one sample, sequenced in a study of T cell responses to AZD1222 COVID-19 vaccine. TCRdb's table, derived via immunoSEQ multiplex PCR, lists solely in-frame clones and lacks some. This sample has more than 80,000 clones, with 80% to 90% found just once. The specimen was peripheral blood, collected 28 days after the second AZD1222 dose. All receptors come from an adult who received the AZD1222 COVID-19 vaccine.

The CDR3 nucleotides are TGTGCCAGCAGCCAGGGGGTGGGCTCTGGAAACACCATATATTTT. The encoded protein is CASSQGVGSGNTIYF. The chain links TRBV7-6 to TRBJ1-3; 7 bases match TRBD1. Germline CDR1 is SGHVS and CDR2 is FNYEAQ. V shed 5 bases and J 0 bases; nucleotides not matched to a gene: 4. CDR3 length: 15 residues.

CDR3 DNA: TGCGCCAGCAGCCAAGTTTCTGGAAACACTGAAGCTTTCTTT. Encoded protein: CASSQVSGNTEAFF. This chain connects TRBV4-3 to TRBJ1-1; D is ambiguous. V dropped 1 base and J dropped 2 bases, with 8 bases sitting between them. This CDR3 contains 14 residues. Per the germline V gene, CDR1 is LGHNA and CDR2 is YSLEER.

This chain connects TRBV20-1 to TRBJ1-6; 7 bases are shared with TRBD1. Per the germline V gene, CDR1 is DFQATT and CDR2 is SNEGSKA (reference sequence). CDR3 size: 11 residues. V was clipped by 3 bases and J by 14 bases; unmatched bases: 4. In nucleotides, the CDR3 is TGCAGTGCTAGCCAGGGGGGTGCCCTCCACTTT. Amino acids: CSASQGGALHF.

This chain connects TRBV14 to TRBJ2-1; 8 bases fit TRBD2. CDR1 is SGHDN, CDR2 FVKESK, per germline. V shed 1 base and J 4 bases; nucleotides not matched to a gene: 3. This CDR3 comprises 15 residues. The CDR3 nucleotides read TGTGCCAGCAGCCAAGGACTAGCGATTTACAATGAGCAGTTCTTC. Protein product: CASSQGLAIYNEQFF.

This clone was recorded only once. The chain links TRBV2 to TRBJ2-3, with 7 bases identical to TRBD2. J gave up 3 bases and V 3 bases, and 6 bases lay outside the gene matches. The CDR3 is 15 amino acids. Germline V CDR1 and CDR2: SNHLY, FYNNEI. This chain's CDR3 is CASSETSLGTDTQYF. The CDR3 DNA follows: TGTGCCAGCAGTGAGACTAGCTTGGGTACAGATACGCAGTATTTT.

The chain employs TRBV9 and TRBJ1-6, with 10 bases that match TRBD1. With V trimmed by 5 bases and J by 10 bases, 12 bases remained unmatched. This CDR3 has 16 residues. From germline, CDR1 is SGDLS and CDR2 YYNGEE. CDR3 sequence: CASSHPLGQGQSPLHF. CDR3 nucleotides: TGTGCCAGCAGTCATCCCCTGGGACAGGGGCAATCACCCCTCCACTTT.

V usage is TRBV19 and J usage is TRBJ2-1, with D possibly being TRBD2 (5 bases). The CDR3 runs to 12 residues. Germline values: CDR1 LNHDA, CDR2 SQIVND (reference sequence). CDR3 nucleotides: TGTGCTTCACGGGACTCCTACAATGAGCAGTTCTTC. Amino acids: CASRDSYNEQFF. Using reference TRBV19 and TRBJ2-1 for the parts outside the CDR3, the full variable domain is DGGITQSPKYLFRKEGQNVTLSCEQNLNHDAMYWYRQDPGQGLRLIYYSQIVNDFQKGDIAEGYSVSREKKESFPLTVTSAQKNPTAFYLCASRDSYNEQFFGPGTRLTVL.

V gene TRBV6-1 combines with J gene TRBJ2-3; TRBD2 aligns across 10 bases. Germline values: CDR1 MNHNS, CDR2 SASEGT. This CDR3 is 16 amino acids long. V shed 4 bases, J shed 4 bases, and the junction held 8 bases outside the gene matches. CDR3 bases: TGTGCCAGCAGTGGTAGTCTAGCGGGAGTCGCAGATACGCAGTATTTT. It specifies CASSGSLAGVADTQYF.

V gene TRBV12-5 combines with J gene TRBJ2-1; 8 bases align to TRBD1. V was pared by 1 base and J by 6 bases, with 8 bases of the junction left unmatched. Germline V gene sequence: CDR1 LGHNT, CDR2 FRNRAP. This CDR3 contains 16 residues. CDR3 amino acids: CASGLDRGTGFNEQFF. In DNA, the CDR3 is TGTGCTAGTGGTTTGGACCGGGGGACAGGCTTCAATGAGCAGTTCTTC. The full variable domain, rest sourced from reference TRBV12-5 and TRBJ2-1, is DARVTQTPRHKVTEMGQEVTMRCQPILGHNTVFWYRQTMMQGLELLAYFRNRAPLDDSGMPKDRFSAEMPDATLATLKIQPSEPRDSAVYFCASGLDRGTGFNEQFFGPGTRLTVL.